The rows below give T cell receptor beta chains drawn from one sample of a study of T cells after somatic rescue of genetic block. Here immunoSEQ multiplex PCR was the method, and the copy in TCRdb shows in-frame clones only, minus some. The table lists approximately 65,000 clones, less than 95% of them singletons. The sample taken for sequencing was peripheral blood mononuclear cells (PBMCs). These receptors came from a man in his forties. Each CDR3 is given with its conserved first and last residue. D genes are given only for firm matches. The size field is filled for only some rows; it gives once, few, many or a size class.

DNA	CDR3	size	V	length	D	J
TGTGCCAGCAGCTTAGCCCTCGAGCAGTACTTC	CASSLALEQYF	-	TRBV7-9	11	-	TRBJ2-7
TGTGCCAGCAGCTTAGACCTTCGAGAGACCCAGTACTTC	CASSLDLRETQYF	-	TRBV7-9	13	-	TRBJ2-5
TGCGCCAGCAGCCTGACAGGAACCACTGGGGCCAACGTCCTGACTTTC	CASSLTGTTGANVLTF	once	TRBV5-1	16	-	TRBJ2-6
TGTGCCAGCTCTCAAGGACTAGCGGACAGCACAGATACGCAGTATTTT	CASSQGLADSTDTQYF	-	TRBV18	16	TRBD2	TRBJ2-3
TGTGCCATCAGTGAGTCGGAACAGACATCCTCCTACGAGCAGTACTTC	CAISESEQTSSYEQYF	once	TRBV10-3	16	-	TRBJ2-7
TGCGCCAGCAGCCTCGGACAAGGCTCCTACGAGCAGTACTTC	CASSLGQGSYEQYF	-	TRBV4-3	14	-	TRBJ2-7
TGTGCCAGCAGCTTACTCGGGACAGGGGTCGACGAGCAGTACTTC	CASSLLGTGVDEQYF	-	TRBV7-8	15	TRBD1	TRBJ2-7
TGTGCCAGCAGTAACAGGGACCAGCCCCAGCATTTT	CASSNRDQPQHF	-	TRBV6-1	12	-	TRBJ1-5
TGTGCCAGCAGCCCCACGAACAGGGGCAATGAGCAGTTCTTC	CASSPTNRGNEQFF	-	TRBV5-4	14	TRBD1	TRBJ2-1
TGCGCCAGCAGCAAAGGACAGGGAAGAGAGACCCAGTACTTC	CASSKGQGRETQYF	-	TRBV5-1	14	TRBD1	TRBJ2-5
TGTGCCAGCAGCTTATTTGGCTCCTACGAGCAGTACTTC	CASSLFGSYEQYF	-	TRBV7-9	13	-	TRBJ2-7
TGTGCCAGCAGCGGACTTCCTACAGGGCACGGGGAGCTGTTTTTT	CASSGLPTGHGELFF	-	TRBV25-1	15	-	TRBJ2-2
TGTGCCAGCAGCTTAGATCTCTATGGCTACACCTTC	CASSLDLYGYTF	once	TRBV7-9	12	-	TRBJ1-2
TGTGCCAGCTCACCAGGAGGGGGTAATCAGCCCCAGCATTTT	CASSPGGGNQPQHF	-	TRBV18	14	-	TRBJ1-5
TGCAGCGTTGAAGATCGAAAGCCCGGGGTAGTCGATGAGCAGTTCTTC	CSVEDRKPGVVDEQFF	-	TRBV29-1	16	-	TRBJ2-1
TGTGCCAGCAGTGTCAGTAACGGGGGACGCGAAGCTTTCTTT	CASSVSNGGREAFF	-	TRBV2	14	-	TRBJ1-1
TGTGCCAGCAGCTTATGGGGGGAAAGGACCGGGGAGCTGTTTTTT	CASSLWGERTGELFF	-	TRBV5-4	15	-	TRBJ2-2